This T cell receptor beta chain derives from a study of T cells after yellow fever vaccination. Broader study findings: On re-exposure, the response was weaker but peaked faster, at day 5 versus 15. A large majority of primary-vaccination clones showed up again after the booster (96% CD4, 75% to 90% CD8). Few clonotypes appeared in both CD4 and CD8 compartments.

Concerning this clonotype itself: What it recognizes is unknown.

CDR3 length: 13 residues. Germline V gives CDR1 LGHNA, CDR2 YNFKEQ. Trimming cost V 1 base and J 6 bases, with 10 bases left between them. Production of TCR cDNA was by 5'RACE template switching, which also added a universal primer site and UMIs. TCRdb re-analysed the 5' RACE reads in MiXCR, keeping a single row per CDR3 protein. The data show a few hundred thousand distinct CDR3 sequences, roughly 9% seen once. Sequencing was performed on CD4+ T cells sorted from PBMCs, taken 5 days after the yellow fever booster vaccination. The clonotype comes from a man in his late teens or twenties who received the YFV17D yellow fever vaccine. V gene TRBV4-2 combines with J gene TRBJ2-7, with D maybe TRBD2 (5 bases). The CDR3 coding sequence is TGTGCCAGCAGCCAAGTGCGGGTTCTCGAGCAGTACTTC. It translates to CASSQVRVLEQYF.